The 31 T cell receptor beta chains given below trace back to one sample, sequenced in a study of shared clonotypes between healthy human individuals. TCRdb's table, derived via immunoSEQ multiplex PCR, lists solely in-frame clones and lacks some. The sample carries approximately 720,000 clones, 60% to 80% recorded once. The sample was memory CD4+ T cells sorted from blood. As to subset: CD45RA-negative fraction. These receptors were taken from a young woman in good health.

The V gene is TRBV4-1, the J gene TRBJ1-5; 8 nucleotides agree with TRBD1. This CDR3 spans 14 amino acids. Germline V gene data show CDR1 as MGHRA and CDR2 as YSYEKL. V was pared by 1 base and J by 7 bases, with 3 bases of the junction left unmatched. CDR3 nucleotide sequence: TGCGCCAGCAGCCAAGCTGGACAGGGCCAGCCCCAGCATTTT. Protein product: CASSQAGQGQPQHF.

V usage is TRBV11-3 and J usage is TRBJ2-3, with D possibly called TRBD1 or TRBD2 (6 bases each). The CDR3 runs to 14 residues. Trimming stripped 8 bases from V and 6 bases from J, with 18 bases between. Germline-derived CDR1 and CDR2 are SGHNT and YENEEA. Written as DNA, the CDR3 is TGTGCCAGCTCCGAGCCGGGGGCGAGGGATACGCAGTATTTT. Translating it yields CASSEPGARDTQYF.

The DNA of the CDR3 is TGTGCCATCAGTGGGGGTGAGAACTACGAGCAGTACTTC. It translates to CAISGGENYEQYF. This chain uses TRBV10-3 with TRBJ2-7; D uncertain. The CDR3 length is 13 residues. With 4 bases removed from V and 3 bases from J, the gap between germline ends came to 10 bases. Germline V gene data show CDR1 as ENHRY and CDR2 as SYGVKD.

J is TRBJ1-5 and V is TRBV6-1; 11 bases are shared with TRBD1. Per the germline V gene, CDR1 is MNHNS and CDR2 is SASEGT. The CDR3 consists of 15 residues. Trimming took 6 bases from V and 7 from J; bases not matched to a gene: 8. The CDR3 coding sequence is TGTGCCAGCAGAGAGGGGACAGGGGGTCAACAGCCCCAGCATTTT. Its protein is CASREGTGGQQPQHF.

The chain carries TRBV6-5 and TRBJ1-1; D is uncertain. V dropped 0 bases and J dropped 1 base, with 12 bases sitting between them. Per germline, CDR1 MNHEY and CDR2 SVGAGI. The CDR3 consists of 16 residues. The DNA for the CDR3 is TGTGCCAGCAGTTACTCGAGAACGGGTTCGAACACTGAAGCTTTCTTT. Amino acids: CASSYSRTGSNTEAFF.

The chain has TRBV6-6 and TRBJ1-5; D may be TRBD1 (6 bases). Trimming stripped 2 bases from V and 11 bases from J, with 10 bases between. Germline lookup yields CDR1 MNHNY and CDR2 SVGAGI (reference sequence). The CDR3 contains 12 residues. The CDR3: CASSYESGAQHF. Written as DNA, the CDR3 is TGTGCCAGCAGTTACGAGTCAGGGGCCCAGCATTTT.

The J gene is TRBJ2-7, the V gene TRBV29-1, with 11 bases identical to TRBD1. The V gene's germline CDR1 is SQVTM and CDR2 ANQGSEA. V was pared by 5 bases and J by 5 bases, with 8 bases of the junction left unmatched. CDR3 length equals 14 residues. The CDR3 bases are TGCAGCGTTCCCTCGGGACAGGGGGTCGACGAGCAGTACTTC. Protein sequence: CSVPSGQGVDEQYF.

The chain links TRBV6-6 to TRBJ1-1; D may be TRBD1 (6 bases). The germline V gene encodes CDR1 MNHNY and CDR2 SVGAGI (reference sequence). The V gene lost 7 bases and the J gene lost 3 bases, with 15 bases spanning the gap. The CDR3 loop spans 14 amino acids. This CDR3 is CASTLQQGYTEAFF. The CDR3 DNA sequence: TGTGCCAGCACCCTACAGCAGGGGTACACTGAAGCTTTCTTT.

Concerning this clone: Without the conserved terminal phenylalanine or tryptophan, this CDR3 likely stems from a read error. The DNA is omitted, as the CDR3 cannot be located on it reliably, and the CDR3 follows TCRdb's listing. The chain joins TRBV20-1 to TRBJ1-2. The CDR3 region is 8 residues in length, termini included. Germline V gene data show CDR1 as DFQATT and CDR2 as SNEGSKA (reference sequence). CDR3 sequence reads: CSARPGFD.

The chain has TRBV11-3 and TRBJ2-1; D is uncertain. CDR3 size: 14 residues. Germline V gene data show CDR1 as SGHNT and CDR2 as YENEEA. V was pared by 5 bases and J by 3 bases, with 11 bases between. The CDR3 DNA reads as TGTGCCAGCAGCCGAGACGTAAACTACAATGAGCAGTTCTTC. Translated: CASSRDVNYNEQFF.

A single count supports this clone. The chain carries TRBV6-1 and TRBJ1-2, with D possibly TRBD1 on 5 matching bases. This CDR3 has 13 residues. Trimming pared 8 bases from V and 4 bases from J, leaving 14 bases between. The germline V gene has CDR1 MNHNS and CDR2 SASEGT. This chain's CDR3 is CASLRQGSYGYTF. In nucleotides, the CDR3 is TGTGCCAGCCTCCGCCAGGGCTCCTATGGCTACACCTTC.

V usage is TRBV2 and J usage is TRBJ2-7, with 9 bases lining up with TRBD1. Germline V gene lookup returns CDR1 SNHLY and CDR2 FYNNEI. The CDR3 has 14 amino acids. The trim removed 6 bases at V and 4 bases at J, leaving 7 bases unmatched. The CDR3 sequence is CASSQQGARYEQYF. The CDR3 DNA reads TGTGCCAGCAGCCAACAGGGGGCGAGGTACGAGCAGTACTTC.

V and J are TRBV7-8 and TRBJ2-6; 9 nucleotides line up with TRBD2. Germline loops: CDR1 SGHVS, CDR2 FQNEAQ. This CDR3 has 15 amino acids. The trim removed 8 bases at V and 4 bases at J, leaving 6 bases unmatched. This CDR3 reads CASQSGGLGANVLTF. The CDR3 DNA reads as TGTGCCAGCCAGAGCGGGGGGTTGGGGGCCAACGTCCTGACTTTC.

Note on this clone: This sample includes further DNA sequences coding for the same CDR3. The V call is TRBV20-1, the J call TRBJ2-3; no clear D. V was pared by 3 bases and J by 4 bases, with 5 bases between. Germline CDR1 is DFQATT and CDR2 is SNEGSKA (reference sequence). The CDR3 covers 11 residues. CDR3 region: CSASRPDTQYF. The DNA of the CDR3 is TGCAGTGCTAGCCGACCAGATACGCAGTATTTT.

The chain has TRBV29-1 and TRBJ2-2; a weak D match, TRBD1 (6 bases). CDR3 length: 14 amino acids. Germline V gives CDR1 SQVTM, CDR2 ANQGSEA. V lost 6 bases, J lost 3 bases, and 14 bases lay in between. CDR3 protein: CSVVQGADTGELFF. In DNA form, the CDR3 reads TGCAGCGTCGTACAGGGTGCGGACACCGGGGAGCTGTTTTTT.

The CDR3 reads CASSEAGSGSSSYNEQFF. CDR3 DNA: TGTGCCAGCAGTGAAGCAGGTAGCGGGTCGAGCTCCTACAATGAGCAGTTCTTC. V is TRBV6-1 and J is TRBJ2-1; 7 bases are a match to TRBD2. The CDR3 loop spans 18 amino acids. Germline V gene sequence: CDR1 MNHNS, CDR2 SASEGT. The ends lost 0 bases at V and 0 bases at J; junction bases unmatched: 8.

The CDR3 loop reads CASSHGPQGNSYNEQFF. DNA of the CDR3: TGCGCCAGCAGCCACGGACCGCAGGGAAACTCCTACAATGAGCAGTTCTTC. The chain uses TRBV4-1 and TRBJ2-1, with TRBD1 as a possible D gene (5 bases). The CDR3 has 17 amino acids. V shed 3 bases and J shed 0 bases, with 15 bases lying between them. Germline V CDR1 and CDR2: MGHRA, YSYEKL.

This clone occurred once. The CDR3 DNA reads TGTGCCAGCCGAACCGGGGGTAGAACAGATACGCAGTATTTT. This gives the protein CASRTGGRTDTQYF. The V and J genes are TRBV6-6 and TRBJ2-3; TRBD2 is a possible D gene (6 bases). CDR3 size: 14 residues. Looked up from germline, CDR1 is MNHNY and CDR2 is SVGAGI (reference sequence). V gave up 8 bases and J gave up 3 bases, with 15 bases separating them.

The chain uses TRBV6-4 and TRBJ2-3; TRBD1 matches 7 bases. Germline V CDR1 and CDR2: MRHNA, SNTAGT. The CDR3 runs 14 residues. Trimming took 4 bases from V and 2 from J; bases not matched to a gene: 3. Here the CDR3 reads CASSVGGYTDTQYF. DNA of the CDR3: TGTGCCAGCAGTGTAGGGGGCTACACAGATACGCAGTATTTT.

This chain uses TRBV25-1 with TRBJ2-3; D assignment may be TRBD1 or TRBD2 (5 bases each). This CDR3 comprises 12 residues. The ends were cut back, 5 bases at V and 8 bases at J, with 11 bases in the middle. CDR1 and CDR2 from the germline V gene are MGHDK and SYGVNS. CDR3 region: CASSLGVGTQYF. The CDR3 DNA reads TGTGCCAGCAGTTTGGGGGTCGGTACGCAGTATTTT.

In DNA, the CDR3 is TGTGCCTGGAAATGGCAGACTATTAGCAATCAGCCCCAGCATTTT. Amino acid sequence: CAWKWQTISNQPQHF. This chain connects TRBV30 to TRBJ1-5; D is unclear. CDR3 length equals 15 residues. CDR1 is GTSNPN and CDR2 is SVGIG in the germline V gene (reference sequence). V was cut by 4 bases and J by 0 bases, with 13 bases left in between.

Turning to this clone: This sample includes further DNA sequences coding for the same CDR3. The chain uses TRBV28 and TRBJ2-7, with no clear D. There are 11 residues in the CDR3. The germline V gene has CDR1 MDHEN and CDR2 SYDVKM. V lost 8 bases and J 4 bases, leaving 9 bases between the germline ends. As DNA, the CDR3 is TGTGCCAGCTCCCACAGATACGAGCAGTACTTC. It is translated as CASSHRYEQYF.

V is TRBV1 and J is TRBJ2-2; the tabulated D call, TRBD2, remains unverified against the DNA. TRBV1 is assigned pseudogene status. CDR3 length: 15 amino acids. The CDR3 region is CARDFLDSNTGELFF. In DNA, the CDR3 is TGCGCCAGGGACTTCCTCGACTCCAACACCGGGGAGCTGTTTTTT.

The rearrangement links TRBV16 to TRBJ2-2; TRBD1 matches at 8 bases. The CDR3 totals 17 residues. Germline CDR1 KGHSY, CDR2 FQNENV. After removal of 4 bases from V and 2 bases from J, the junction contained 9 bases not matched to a gene. The CDR3 DNA follows: TGTGCCAGCAGCCGACCGGACAGGGATTACAACACCGGGGAGCTGTTTTTT. This sequence encodes CASSRPDRDYNTGELFF.

The V gene is TRBV5-1, the J gene TRBJ2-5; D gene uncertain. The CDR3 has 13 residues. Germline loops: CDR1 SGHRS, CDR2 YFSETQ. The V end was cut by 2 bases, the J end by 4 bases, with 9 bases between. CDR3 nucleotide sequence: TGCGCCAGCAGCTTTGGGCCCCGAGAGACCCAGTACTTC. Translating it yields CASSFGPRETQYF.

This clone was observed a single time. The genes are TRBV28 and TRBJ2-3, with unresolved D. The V gene's germline CDR1 is MDHEN and CDR2 SYDVKM. The germline V and J ends were trimmed by 1 base and 4 bases, with 6 bases remaining between them. This CDR3 is 13 amino acids long. The CDR3 is CASSLSAADTQYF. The CDR3, as DNA: TGTGCCAGCAGTTTATCTGCAGCAGATACGCAGTATTTT.

This chain links TRBV11-2 with TRBJ2-7; no definite D call. The germline V and J ends were trimmed by 6 bases and 5 bases, with 11 bases remaining between them. This CDR3 is built from 12 residues. Germline V CDR1 and CDR2: SGHAT, FQNNGV. The CDR3 coding sequence is TGTGCCAGCAGTCCCACGCCCAACGAGCAGTACTTC. It is translated as CASSPTPNEQYF.

This chain uses TRBV19 with TRBJ1-1, with a possible D match to TRBD1 (5 bases). This CDR3 is built from 16 residues. Germline V CDR1 and CDR2: LNHDA, SQIVND (reference sequence). Between the trimmed V and J ends, which lost 3 bases and 1 base, there was a span of 15 bases. CDR3 sequence: CASSIPAFGTNTEAFF. For the CDR3, the DNA is TGTGCCAGTAGTATCCCGGCGTTCGGGACGAACACTGAAGCTTTCTTT.

V is TRBV30 and J is TRBJ1-2; D may be TRBD1 (6 bases). CDR1 and CDR2 from the germline V gene are GTSNPN and SVGIG (reference sequence). V was cut by 4 bases and J by 4 bases, with 13 bases left in between. The CDR3 runs to 13 residues. Here the CDR3 DNA reads TGTGCCTGGACTCTGGGACAAATCTATGGCTACACCTTC. Translated, it gives CAWTLGQIYGYTF.

V and J are TRBV2 and TRBJ2-2; D call uncertain. The V and J ends lost 6 bases and 3 bases respectively, with 8 bases between them. CDR1 and CDR2 (germline): SNHLY, FYNNEI. CDR3 length equals 13 residues. The CDR3 loop reads CASSRMDTGELFF. For the CDR3, the DNA is TGTGCCAGCAGCCGGATGGACACCGGGGAGCTGTTTTTT.

The V gene is TRBV11-2, the J gene TRBJ2-2, with TRBD2 matching over 13 bases. This CDR3 has 18 amino acids. The J segment lost 6 bases and the V segment lost 4 bases, leaving 11 bases of the junction unmatched. Germline CDR1 is SGHAT and CDR2 is FQNNGV. CDR3 in amino acids: CASSSRTSGSLRSGELFF. In DNA form, the CDR3 reads TGTGCCAGCAGCTCAAGGACTAGCGGGAGCCTTCGGTCCGGGGAGCTGTTTTTT.